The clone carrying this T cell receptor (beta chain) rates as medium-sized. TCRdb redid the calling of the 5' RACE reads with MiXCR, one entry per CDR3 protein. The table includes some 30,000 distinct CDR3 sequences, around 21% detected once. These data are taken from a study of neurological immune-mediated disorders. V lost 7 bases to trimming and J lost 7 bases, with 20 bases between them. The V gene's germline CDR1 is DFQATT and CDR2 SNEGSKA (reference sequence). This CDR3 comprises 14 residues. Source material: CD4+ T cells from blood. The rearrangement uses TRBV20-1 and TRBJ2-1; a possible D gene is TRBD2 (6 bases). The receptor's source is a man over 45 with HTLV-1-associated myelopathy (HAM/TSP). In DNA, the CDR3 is TGCAGTGGCGGGGAGGTAGCGGAAAGGAATGAGCAGTTCTTC. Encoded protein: CSGGEVAERNEQFF.